The 29 T cell receptor beta chains below were found in one sample sequenced in a study of graft-versus-host responses after intestinal transplantation. Antigens of these TCRs are unknown. The assay was immunoSEQ multiplex PCR, and TCRdb's table has in-frame clones only and misses some. The table lists about 90,000 clones, 85% to 95% of them singletons. The source material was unstimulated CD8+ T cells sorted from spleen or lymph node cells, sampled before intestinal transplant. The receptors stem from a human donor who received an intestinal transplant.

The chain employs TRBV5-1 and TRBJ1-2; perhaps TRBD1 as D (6 bases). Trimming pared 4 bases from V and 1 base from J, leaving 11 bases between. From germline, CDR1 is SGHRS and CDR2 YFSETQ. CDR3 length: 14 amino acids. DNA for the CDR3: TGCGCCAGCAGCCTACCGGACAGTAACTATGGCTACACCTTC. Translated, it gives CASSLPDSNYGYTF.

The V and J genes are TRBV4-1 and TRBJ2-3; 12 bases agree with TRBD2. J gave up 3 bases and V 8 bases, and 6 bases lay outside the gene matches. The germline V gene encodes CDR1 MGHRA and CDR2 YSYEKL. The CDR3 is made up of 15 amino acids. As DNA, the CDR3 is TGCGCCAGCGCCCGGACTAGCGGGGAGACAGATACGCAGTATTTT. Protein sequence: CASARTSGETDTQYF.

The count of this clone is one. This chain links TRBV21-1 with TRBJ1-5; the table gives TRBD1 as D, unverified against the DNA. TRBV21-1 is recorded as a pseudogene. CDR3 length: 17 residues. The CDR3 spells CASSKDRFETDNQPQHF. In DNA, the CDR3 is TGTGCCAGCAGCAAAGATCGGTTTGAGACAGACAATCAGCCCCAGCATTTT.

The chain couples TRBV27 to TRBJ2-7; tentative D call: TRBD2 (6 bases). V was cut by 3 bases and J by 3 bases, with 12 bases left in between. The germline V gene encodes CDR1 MNHEY and CDR2 SMNVEV (reference sequence). This CDR3 comprises 14 residues. CDR3 sequence: CASSLSGARYEQYF. The DNA for the CDR3 is TGTGCCAGCAGTTTGTCGGGAGCACGCTACGAGCAGTACTTC.

The chain recombines TRBV4-1 with TRBJ2-7, with D perhaps TRBD1 (5 bases). Germline V gene data show CDR1 as MGHRA and CDR2 as YSYEKL. This CDR3 contains 16 residues. V lost 1 base and J 2 bases, leaving 15 bases between the germline ends. The CDR3 DNA reads TGCGCCAGCAGCCAAGTTTTAGGCAGGGCAACCTACGAGCAGTACTTC. It codes for CASSQVLGRATYEQYF.

This clone was detected a few times. V and J are TRBV6-1 and TRBJ1-4, with 7 bases identical to TRBD1. This CDR3 region has 14 residues. The V gene's germline CDR1 is MNHNS and CDR2 SASEGT. Unmatched junction bases numbered 11, after V lost 6 bases and J lost 10 bases. The CDR3 sequence is CASRELGQWRKLFF. In DNA form, the CDR3 reads TGTGCCAGCAGGGAGCTGGGACAGTGGAGAAAACTGTTTTTT.

CDR3 sequence: CASSPTGGGASGNTIYF. DNA for the CDR3: TGTGCCAGCAGCCCCACCGGAGGGGGCGCTTCTGGAAACACCATATATTTT. The chain couples TRBV7-8 to TRBJ1-3; 7 bases map to TRBD1. The CDR3 contains 17 residues. Germline V gene lookup returns CDR1 SGHVS and CDR2 FQNEAQ. V dropped 5 bases and J dropped 1; count of bases not matched to a gene: 11.

The chain joins TRBV7-9 to TRBJ2-5; 8 nucleotides agree with TRBD2. V dropped 5 bases and J dropped 4; count of bases not matched to a gene: 6. In germline, CDR1 is SEHNR, CDR2 FQNEAQ (reference sequence). The CDR3 consists of 14 residues. The CDR3 coding sequence is TGTGCCAGCAGCGTCGGACTAGCCGGAGAGACCCAGTACTTC. It codes for CASSVGLAGETQYF.

This sequence joins TRBV7-9 and TRBJ2-7; tentatively, D is TRBD2 (5 bases). Germline V gene lookup returns CDR1 SEHNR and CDR2 FQNEAQ (reference sequence). The CDR3 loop spans 13 amino acids. Between the trimmed V and J ends, which lost 5 bases and 3 bases, there was a span of 11 bases. The CDR3 DNA is TGTGCCAGCAGCCCCTTACTAGTCTACGAGCAGTACTTC. Encoded protein: CASSPLLVYEQYF.

CDR3 amino acids: CASKTGTGYNEQFF. Here the CDR3 DNA reads TGTGCCAGTAAGACTGGGACAGGGTACAATGAGCAGTTCTTC. The V and J genes are TRBV19 and TRBJ2-1; 9 bases map to TRBD1. Germline trimming cut 7 bases from V and 4 bases from J; bases unmatched to any gene: 5. CDR1 and CDR2 (germline): LNHDA, SQIVND (reference sequence). The CDR3 totals 14 residues.

This chain links TRBV10-2 with TRBJ2-7; 8 nucleotides align to TRBD1. This CDR3 contains 12 residues. Germline loops: CDR1 WSHSY, CDR2 SAAADI. V shed 5 bases, J shed 6 bases, and the junction held 3 bases outside the gene matches. The CDR3 sequence is CASSTGQGEQYF. The CDR3 nucleotides read TGCGCCAGCAGTACCGGACAGGGCGAGCAGTACTTC.

This clone was seen only once. The rearrangement links TRBV6-1 to TRBJ2-1, with TRBD1 identical over 9 bases. The CDR3 runs 16 residues. V dropped 1 base and J dropped 5; count of bases not matched to a gene: 6. CDR1 and CDR2 from the germline V gene are MNHNS and SASEGT. The CDR3 sequence: CASSEDRDRVDNEQFF. The CDR3 DNA sequence: TGTGCCAGCAGTGAAGATAGGGACAGGGTGGACAATGAGCAGTTCTTC.

The rearrangement links TRBV5-4 to TRBJ1-1; 9 bases are a match to TRBD1. Trimming took 4 bases from V and 8 from J; bases not matched to a gene: 3. The CDR3 extends over 12 amino acids. Germline V gene data show CDR1 as SGHNT and CDR2 as YYREEE (reference sequence). The CDR3 region is CASSADRGEAFF. The CDR3 region has the DNA TGTGCCAGCAGCGCGGACAGGGGAGAAGCTTTCTTT.

The V call is TRBV27, the J call TRBJ1-5, with a weak D call TRBD1 (5 bases). Germline V lookup: CDR1 MNHEY, CDR2 SMNVEV (reference sequence). V lost 3 bases and J lost 5, with 11 bases in between. The CDR3 loop spans 14 amino acids. The CDR3 DNA is TGTGCCAGCAGTTTTCAGGGCGGCGATCAGCCCCAGCATTTT. It specifies CASSFQGGDQPQHF.

The chain uses TRBV4-1 and TRBJ2-1; D is unresolved. Deletions cut 4 bases from V and 0 bases from J, with 10 bases between. Per the germline V gene, CDR1 is MGHRA and CDR2 is YSYEKL. The CDR3 has 15 amino acids. The CDR3 loop is CASSRFASSYNEQFF. Written as DNA, the CDR3 is TGCGCCAGCAGCCGGTTTGCGAGCTCCTACAATGAGCAGTTCTTC.

The CDR3 here is CASSPTNLAGGQETQYF. DNA for the CDR3: TGTGCCAGCTCACCCACTAACCTAGCGGGGGGCCAAGAGACCCAGTACTTC. V usage is TRBV18 and J usage is TRBJ2-5; TRBD2 agrees at 11 bases. V trimming: 3 bases; J trimming: 1 base; junction bases outside the gene matches: 7. The CDR3 is made up of 17 amino acids. Germline CDR1 KGHSH, CDR2 LQKENI.

The rearrangement joins TRBV6-6 to TRBJ2-7; 9 bases align to TRBD1. This CDR3 comprises 13 residues. V was pared by 6 bases and J by 4 bases, with 4 bases of the junction left unmatched. Germline-derived CDR1 and CDR2 are MNHNY and SVGAGI (reference sequence). Here the CDR3 DNA reads TGTGCCAGCAGGGGGACAGGGAATTACGAGCAGTACTTC. Its protein is CASRGTGNYEQYF.

This chain links TRBV27 with TRBJ2-1, with a weak D call TRBD2 (6 bases). V lost 7 bases to trimming and J lost 3 bases, with 13 bases between them. Germline V lookup: CDR1 MNHEY, CDR2 SMNVEV (reference sequence). The CDR3 has 14 amino acids. Here the CDR3 reads CASTAPGDYNEQFF. CDR3 in DNA: TGTGCCAGCACAGCACCGGGGGACTACAATGAGCAGTTCTTC.

V usage is TRBV9 and J usage is TRBJ2-7, with TRBD2 identical over 11 bases. The CDR3 extends over 19 amino acids. J was trimmed by 3 bases and V by 3 bases; bases with no gene match: 17. Germline CDR1 reads SGDLS; CDR2 reads YYNGEE. CDR3 sequence: CASSASPLASGGYYYEQYF. The CDR3 bases are TGTGCCAGCAGCGCCTCCCCCTTGGCTAGCGGGGGGTACTACTACGAGCAGTACTTC.

The V call is TRBV19, the J call TRBJ2-1; 10 bases line up with TRBD2. This CDR3 contains 17 residues. Germline V gives CDR1 LNHDA, CDR2 SQIVND (reference sequence). Trimming cost V 6 bases and J 6 bases; bases outside gene matches: 14. The CDR3 DNA reads TGTGCCAGTAGCCCCTATTCGGGTCTAGCGGGGGCCAATGAGCAGTTCTTC. It encodes CASSPYSGLAGANEQFF.

This clone has a single count. The gene calls are TRBV7-9 and TRBJ2-5; D may be TRBD1 (6 bases). This CDR3 contains 15 residues. The V gene lost 3 bases and the J gene lost 1 base, with 12 bases spanning the gap. In germline, CDR1 is SEHNR, CDR2 FQNEAQ (reference sequence). The CDR3 bases are TGTGCCAGCAGCTTCAGGGGACATCCCCAAGAGACCCAGTACTTC. It codes for CASSFRGHPQETQYF.

The rearrangement joins TRBV4-3 to TRBJ1-1, with 7 bases matching TRBD1. The CDR3 covers 16 residues. V lost 0 bases to trimming and J lost 5 bases; unmatched junction nucleotides: 9. The germline CDR1 and CDR2 sequences are LGHNA and YSLEER. CDR3 amino acids: CASSQEGVQGTTEAFF. In nucleotides, the CDR3 is TGCGCCAGCAGCCAAGAGGGGGTACAGGGGACGACTGAAGCTTTCTTT.

Here the CDR3 reads CASSLGSGGSSYEQYF. DNA for the CDR3: TGTGCCAGCAGTTTGGGAAGCGGGGGGAGCTCCTACGAGCAGTACTTC. The chain has TRBV27 and TRBJ2-7; 9 nucleotides align to TRBD2. Trimming took 3 bases from V and 0 from J; bases not matched to a gene: 6. The CDR3 contains 16 residues. Germline CDR1 is MNHEY and CDR2 is SMNVEV (reference sequence).

The chain uses TRBV5-6 and TRBJ1-2, with 7 bases aligning to TRBD1. The ends lost 3 bases at V and 2 bases at J; junction bases unmatched: 7. CDR3 length equals 15 residues. CDR1 SGHDT and CDR2 YYEEEE come from the germline V gene. This CDR3 is CASSSWTGHNYGYTF. DNA for the CDR3: TGTGCCAGCAGCTCCTGGACAGGACACAACTATGGCTACACCTTC.

V and J are TRBV5-1 and TRBJ2-1; 11 positions agree with TRBD2. Germline V lookup: CDR1 SGHRS, CDR2 YFSETQ. J was trimmed by 9 bases and V by 2 bases; bases with no gene match: 4. The length of the CDR3 is 14 residues. CDR3 residues: CASSLWLAGGEQFF. As DNA, the CDR3 is TGCGCCAGCAGCTTATGGCTAGCGGGAGGTGAGCAGTTCTTC.

The table lists this clone with a few counts. CDR3 nucleotide sequence: TGTGCCGGATCAGATCGGGACACACCTAACTATGGCTACACCTTC. Amino acid sequence: CAGSDRDTPNYGYTF. J is TRBJ1-2 and V is TRBV2; perhaps TRBD1 as D (6 bases). CDR1 SNHLY and CDR2 FYNNEI come from the germline V gene. CDR3 length: 15 residues. The germline V and J ends were trimmed by 11 bases and 0 bases, with 19 bases remaining between them. Combining the CDR3 with reference TRBV2 and TRBJ1-2 gives the whole variable domain EPEVTQTPSHQVTQMGQEVILRCVPISNHLYFYWYRQILGQKVEFLVSFYNNEISEKSEIFDDQFSVERPDGSNFTLKIRSTKLEDSAMYFCAGSDRDTPNYGYTFGSGTRLTVV.

The V gene is TRBV5-1, the J gene TRBJ2-1; maybe TRBD2 (5 bases). Germline V gene sequence: CDR1 SGHRS, CDR2 YFSETQ. This CDR3 contains 17 residues. The V end lost 2 bases, the J end lost 6 bases, and 21 bases lay between the germline ends. The CDR3 region is CASSFSAGPVVLNEQFF. CDR3 nucleotides: TGCGCCAGCAGCTTCTCGGCGGGCCCTGTTGTCCTCAATGAGCAGTTCTTC.

A single count supports this clone. J is TRBJ2-7 and V is TRBV9; 8 nucleotides align to TRBD1. Looked up from germline, CDR1 is SGDLS and CDR2 is YYNGEE. The J segment lost 0 bases and the V segment lost 3 bases, leaving 5 bases of the junction unmatched. The length of the CDR3 is 15 residues. The CDR3 coding sequence is TGTGCCAGCAGCGCCGGACAGGGCAACTCCTACGAGCAGTACTTC. Its protein product is CASSAGQGNSYEQYF.

This chain's CDR3 is CASSQVRQGPYEQYF. The CDR3 DNA reads as TGCGCCAGCAGCCAAGTCCGACAGGGACCCTACGAGCAGTACTTC. The J gene is TRBJ2-7, the V gene TRBV4-1, with TRBD1 identical over 7 bases. The CDR3 has 15 residues. Per the germline V gene, CDR1 is MGHRA and CDR2 is YSYEKL. V lost 1 base and J lost 2; bases outside the gene matches: 5.